This T cell receptor (beta chain) emerged from a study of blood T cell repertoires in COVID-19. Background on the study: Researchers got acute and convalescent COVID-19 samples from the United States, Italy and Spain. PBMCs, B-cell-depleted T cells, or T cells provided the cDNA or gDNA that made up the material.

Per the study methods: Scientists estimated how many nucleated cells there were by amplifying reference gene primers. The repertoire was sequenced with immunoSEQ multiplex PCR; TCRdb's copy has only in-frame clones and lacks some. The DNA gave D and trimming, while V, J and clone size come from that table. The table has 30,000 to 45,000 clones, over 65% seen once. This receptor was identified in an older man with acute or convalescent COVID-19. Sequencing input: peripheral blood.

CDR3 DNA: TGTGCCAGCAGTGCCGGTAGCGGGAGGGCCCTTGGGGAGCAGTTCTTC. Translated, it gives CASSAGSGRALGEQFF. The genes are TRBV6-2 or TRBV6-3 and TRBJ2-1; 11 bases fit TRBD2. Losses at the gene ends were 5 bases for V and 10 bases for J; bases not matched to a gene: 13. CDR1 MNHEY and CDR2 SVGEGT come from the germline V gene. The CDR3 has 16 amino acids.